The entry below gives a single T cell receptor (beta chain) sequence along with its context. Antigen unknown. CDR3 size: 14 residues. V dropped 2 bases and J dropped 5 bases, with 12 bases sitting between them. Germline V gene sequence: CDR1 SGHTA, CDR2 FQGNSA. Primed by a sample-barcoded 5' primer and a J-beta primer mix, a second PCR proceeded for about 7 to 12 cycles. TCRdb ran MiXCR on the 5' RACE reads and lists one entry per CDR3 protein. Among around 1,000,000 distinct CDR3 sequences listed, roughly two fifths were seen once. The sample is drawn from a study of blood T cells in healthy people across ages. Study-wide results and caveats: TCR beta diversity correlated strongly with naive T cell percentage.

Sequenced sample: blood. The sequence derives from a man younger than 35 in good health. The rearrangement uses TRBV7-2 and TRBJ2-5; D is perhaps TRBD1 (6 bases). CDR3 sequence (DNA): TGTGCCAGCAGCTTACCCACAGGGTTGGAGACCCAGTACTTC. This codes for CASSLPTGLETQYF.